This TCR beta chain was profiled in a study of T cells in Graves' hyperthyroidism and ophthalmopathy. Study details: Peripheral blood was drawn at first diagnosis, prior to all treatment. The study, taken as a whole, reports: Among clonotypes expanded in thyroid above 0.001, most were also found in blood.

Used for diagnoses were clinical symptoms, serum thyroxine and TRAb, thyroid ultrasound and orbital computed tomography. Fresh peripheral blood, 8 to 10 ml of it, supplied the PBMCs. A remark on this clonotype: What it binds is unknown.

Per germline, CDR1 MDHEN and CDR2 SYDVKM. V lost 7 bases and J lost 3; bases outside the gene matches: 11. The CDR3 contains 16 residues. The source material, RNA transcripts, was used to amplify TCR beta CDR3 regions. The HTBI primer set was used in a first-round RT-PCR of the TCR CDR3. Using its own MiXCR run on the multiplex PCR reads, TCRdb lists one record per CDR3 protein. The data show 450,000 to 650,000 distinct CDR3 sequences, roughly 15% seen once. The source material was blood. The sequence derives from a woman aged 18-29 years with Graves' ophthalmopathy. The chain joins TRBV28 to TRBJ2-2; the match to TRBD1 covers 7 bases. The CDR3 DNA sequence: TGTGCCAGCACCGGAATAGGGGGCCTCGACACCGGGGAGCTGTTTTTT. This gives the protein CASTGIGGLDTGELFF.